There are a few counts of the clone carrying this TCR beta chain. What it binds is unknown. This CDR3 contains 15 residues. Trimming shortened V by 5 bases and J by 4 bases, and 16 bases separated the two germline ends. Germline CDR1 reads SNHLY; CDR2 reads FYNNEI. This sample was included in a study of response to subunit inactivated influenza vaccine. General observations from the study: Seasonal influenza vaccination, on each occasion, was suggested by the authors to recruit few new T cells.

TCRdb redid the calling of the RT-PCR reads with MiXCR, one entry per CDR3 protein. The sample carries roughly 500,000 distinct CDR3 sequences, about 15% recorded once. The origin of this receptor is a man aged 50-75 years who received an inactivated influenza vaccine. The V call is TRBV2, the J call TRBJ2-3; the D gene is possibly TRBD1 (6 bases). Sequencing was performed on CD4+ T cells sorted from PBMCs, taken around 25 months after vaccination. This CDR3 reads CASSPTGYRADTQYF. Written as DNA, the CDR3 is TGTGCCAGCAGTCCTACAGGGTATCGGGCAGATACGCAGTATTTT. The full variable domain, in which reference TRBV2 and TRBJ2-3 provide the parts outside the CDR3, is EPEVTQTPSHQVTQMGQEVILRCVPISNHLYFYWYRQILGQKVEFLVSFYNNEISEKSEIFDDQFSVERPDGSNFTLKIRSTKLEDSAMYFCASSPTGYRADTQYFGPGTRLTVL.